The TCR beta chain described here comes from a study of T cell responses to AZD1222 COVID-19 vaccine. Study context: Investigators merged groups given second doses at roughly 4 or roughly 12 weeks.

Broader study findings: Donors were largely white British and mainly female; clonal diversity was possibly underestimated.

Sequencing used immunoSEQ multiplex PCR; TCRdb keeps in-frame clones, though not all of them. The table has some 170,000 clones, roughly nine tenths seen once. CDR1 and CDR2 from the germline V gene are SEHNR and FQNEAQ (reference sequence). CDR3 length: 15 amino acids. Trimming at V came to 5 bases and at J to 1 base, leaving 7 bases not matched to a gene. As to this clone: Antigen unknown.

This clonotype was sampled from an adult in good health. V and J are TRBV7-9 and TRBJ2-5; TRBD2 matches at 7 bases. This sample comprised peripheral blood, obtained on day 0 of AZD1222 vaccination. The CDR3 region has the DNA TGTGCCAGCAGCCCCGGGTCGGGAGGCCAAGAGACCCAGTACTTC. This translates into CASSPGSGGQETQYF.